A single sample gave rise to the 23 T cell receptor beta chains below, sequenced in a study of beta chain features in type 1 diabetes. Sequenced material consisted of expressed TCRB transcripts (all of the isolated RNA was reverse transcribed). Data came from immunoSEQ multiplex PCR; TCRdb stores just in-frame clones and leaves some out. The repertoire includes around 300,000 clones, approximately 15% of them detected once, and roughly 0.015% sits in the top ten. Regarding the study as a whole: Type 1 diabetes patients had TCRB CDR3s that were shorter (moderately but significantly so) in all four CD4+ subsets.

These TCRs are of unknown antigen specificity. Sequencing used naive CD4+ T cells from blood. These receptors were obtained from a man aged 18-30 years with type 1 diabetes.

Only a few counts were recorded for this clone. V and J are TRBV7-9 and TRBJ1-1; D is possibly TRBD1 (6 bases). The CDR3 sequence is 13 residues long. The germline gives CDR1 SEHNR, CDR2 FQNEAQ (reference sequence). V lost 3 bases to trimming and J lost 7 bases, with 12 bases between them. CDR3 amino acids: CASSFPGANEAFF. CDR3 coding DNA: TGTGCCAGCAGCTTTCCAGGGGCCAATGAAGCTTTCTTT.

The CDR3 DNA is TGTGCCAGCACCAAACAGGGGAACACCATATATTTT. Translation gives CASTKQGNTIYF. The rearrangement joins TRBV2 to TRBJ1-3; the match to TRBD1 covers 7 bases. The ends lost 7 bases at V and 7 bases at J; junction bases unmatched: 4. CDR1 is SNHLY, CDR2 FYNNEI, per germline. CDR3 size: 12 residues.

CDR3 sequence reads: CAWSNFATNEKLFF. In nucleotides, the CDR3 is TGTGCCTGGAGTAACTTTGCAACTAATGAAAAACTGTTTTTT. The V gene is TRBV30, the J gene TRBJ1-4, with D unclear. This CDR3 is 14 amino acids long. V was shortened by 2 bases and J by 0 bases, with 7 bases between the two germline ends. Germline CDR1 GTSNPN, CDR2 SVGIG (reference sequence).

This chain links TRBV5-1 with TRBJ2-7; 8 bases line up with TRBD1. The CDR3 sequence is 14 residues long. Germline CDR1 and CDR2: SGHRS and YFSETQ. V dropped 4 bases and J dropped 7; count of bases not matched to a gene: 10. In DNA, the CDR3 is TGCGCCAGCAGCAACATGCAGGGGGCTAGGGAGCAGTACTTC. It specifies CASSNMQGAREQYF.

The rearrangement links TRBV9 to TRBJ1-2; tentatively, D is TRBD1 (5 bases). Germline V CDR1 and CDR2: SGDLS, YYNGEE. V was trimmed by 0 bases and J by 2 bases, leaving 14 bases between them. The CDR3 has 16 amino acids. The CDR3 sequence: CASSVAPSSGNYGYTF. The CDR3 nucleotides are TGTGCCAGCAGCGTAGCCCCCTCCTCAGGGAACTATGGCTACACCTTC.

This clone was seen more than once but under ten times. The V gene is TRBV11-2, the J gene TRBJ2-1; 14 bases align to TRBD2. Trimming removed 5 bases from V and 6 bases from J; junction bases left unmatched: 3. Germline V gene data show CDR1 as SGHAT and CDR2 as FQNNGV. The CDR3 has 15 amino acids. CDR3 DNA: TGTGCCAGCAGCCCCGGACTAGCGGGGGGCAATGAGCAGTTCTTC. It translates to CASSPGLAGGNEQFF.

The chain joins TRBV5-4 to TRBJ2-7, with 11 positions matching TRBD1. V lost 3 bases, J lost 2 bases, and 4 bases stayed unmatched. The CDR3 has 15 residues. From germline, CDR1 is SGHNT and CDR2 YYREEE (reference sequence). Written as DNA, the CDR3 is TGTGCCAGCAGCTCCCCGGACAGGGGGCCCTACGAGCAGTACTTC. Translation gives CASSSPDRGPYEQYF.

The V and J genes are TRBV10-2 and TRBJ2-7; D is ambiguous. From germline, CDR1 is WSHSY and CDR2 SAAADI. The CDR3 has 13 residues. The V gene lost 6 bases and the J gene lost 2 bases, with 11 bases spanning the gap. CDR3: CASRRGPPYEQYF. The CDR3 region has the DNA TGCGCCAGCAGGCGCGGCCCTCCCTACGAGCAGTACTTC.

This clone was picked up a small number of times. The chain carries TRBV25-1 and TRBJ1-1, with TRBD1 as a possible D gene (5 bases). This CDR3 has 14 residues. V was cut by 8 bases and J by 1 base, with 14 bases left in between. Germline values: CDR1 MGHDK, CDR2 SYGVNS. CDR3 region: CASPISRENTEAFF. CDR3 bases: TGTGCCAGCCCTATCTCCAGGGAGAACACTGAAGCTTTCTTT.

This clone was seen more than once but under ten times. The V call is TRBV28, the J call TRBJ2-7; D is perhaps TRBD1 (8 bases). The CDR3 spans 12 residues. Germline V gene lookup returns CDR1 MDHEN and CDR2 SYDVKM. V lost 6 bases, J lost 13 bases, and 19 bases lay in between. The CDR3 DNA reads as TGTGCCAGCAGCCTTCCGGGGGGACAGGAATACTTC. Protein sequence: CASSLPGGQEYF.

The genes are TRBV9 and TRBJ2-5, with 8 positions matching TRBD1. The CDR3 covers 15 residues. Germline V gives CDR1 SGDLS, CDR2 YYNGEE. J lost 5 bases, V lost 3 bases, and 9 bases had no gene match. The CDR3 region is CASSGKRQGLETQYF. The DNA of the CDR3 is TGTGCCAGCAGCGGAAAGCGACAGGGGTTGGAGACCCAGTACTTC.

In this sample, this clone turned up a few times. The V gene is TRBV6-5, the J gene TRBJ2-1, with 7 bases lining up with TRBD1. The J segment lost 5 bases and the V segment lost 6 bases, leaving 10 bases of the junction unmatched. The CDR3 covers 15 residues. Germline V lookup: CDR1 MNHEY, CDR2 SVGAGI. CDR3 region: CASRSPRGGNNEQFF. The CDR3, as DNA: TGTGCCAGCAGGTCCCCCCGAGGGGGCAACAATGAGCAGTTCTTC.

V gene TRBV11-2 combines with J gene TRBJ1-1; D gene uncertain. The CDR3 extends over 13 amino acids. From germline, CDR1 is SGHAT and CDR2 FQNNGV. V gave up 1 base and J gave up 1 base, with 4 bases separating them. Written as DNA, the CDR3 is TGTGCCAGCAGCTTAGCGGGGAACACTGAAGCTTTCTTT. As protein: CASSLAGNTEAFF.

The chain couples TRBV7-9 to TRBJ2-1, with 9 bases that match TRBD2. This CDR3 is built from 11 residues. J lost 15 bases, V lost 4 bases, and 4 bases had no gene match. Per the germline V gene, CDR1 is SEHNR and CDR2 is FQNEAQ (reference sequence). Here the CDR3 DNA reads TGTGCCAGCAGCTCTGGGACTAGCCCGTTCTTC. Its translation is CASSSGTSPFF.

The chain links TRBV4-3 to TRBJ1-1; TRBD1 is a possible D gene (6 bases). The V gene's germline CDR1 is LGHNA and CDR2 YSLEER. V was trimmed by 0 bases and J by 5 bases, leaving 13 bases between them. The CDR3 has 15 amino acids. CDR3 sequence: CASSQDGRGSTEAFF. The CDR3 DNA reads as TGCGCCAGCAGCCAAGACGGCAGGGGTTCGACTGAAGCTTTCTTT.

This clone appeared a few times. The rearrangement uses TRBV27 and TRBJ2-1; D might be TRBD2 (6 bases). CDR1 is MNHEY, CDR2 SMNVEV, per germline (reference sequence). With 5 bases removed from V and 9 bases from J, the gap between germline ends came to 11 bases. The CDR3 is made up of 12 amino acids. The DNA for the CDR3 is TGTGCCAGCAGTCCATGGGGAGGTGAGCAGTTCTTC. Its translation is CASSPWGGEQFF.

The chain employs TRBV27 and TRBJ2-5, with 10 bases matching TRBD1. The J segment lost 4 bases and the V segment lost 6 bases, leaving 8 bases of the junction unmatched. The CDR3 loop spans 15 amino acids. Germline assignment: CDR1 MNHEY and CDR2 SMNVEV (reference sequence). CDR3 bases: TGTGCCAGCAGCCGGACAGGGGGTGGTGGAGAGACCCAGTACTTC. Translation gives CASSRTGGGGETQYF.

The CDR3 region has the DNA TGTGCCAGCAGTTTTACGACAGGGGGCTACGAGCAGTACTTC. As protein: CASSFTTGGYEQYF. The genes are TRBV7-9 and TRBJ2-7, with 9 nucleotides matching TRBD1. Germline V gives CDR1 SEHNR, CDR2 FQNEAQ (reference sequence). The CDR3 covers 14 residues. The trim removed 6 bases at V and 3 bases at J, leaving 6 bases unmatched.

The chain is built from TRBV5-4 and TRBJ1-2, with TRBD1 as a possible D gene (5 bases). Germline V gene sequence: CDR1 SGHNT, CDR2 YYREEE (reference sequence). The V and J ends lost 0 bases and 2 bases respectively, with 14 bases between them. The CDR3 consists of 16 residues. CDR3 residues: CASSLAGTEGNYGYTF. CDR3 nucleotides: TGTGCCAGCAGCTTGGCCGGGACGGAGGGGAACTATGGCTACACCTTC.

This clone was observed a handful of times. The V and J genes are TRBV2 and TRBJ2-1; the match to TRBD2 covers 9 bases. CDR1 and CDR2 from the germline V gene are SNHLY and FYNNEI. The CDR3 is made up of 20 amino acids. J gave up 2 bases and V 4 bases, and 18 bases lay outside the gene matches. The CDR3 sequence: CASSGGGPLSSGRPYNEQFF. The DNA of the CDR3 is TGTGCCAGCAGTGGCGGGGGACCTCTTTCCAGCGGGAGGCCCTACAATGAGCAGTTCTTC.

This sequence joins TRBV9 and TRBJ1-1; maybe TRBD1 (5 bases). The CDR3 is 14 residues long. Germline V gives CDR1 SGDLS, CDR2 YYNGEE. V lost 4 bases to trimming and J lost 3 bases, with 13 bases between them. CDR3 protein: CASSPGHVDTEAFF. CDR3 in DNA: TGTGCCAGCAGCCCAGGGCATGTTGACACTGAAGCTTTCTTT.

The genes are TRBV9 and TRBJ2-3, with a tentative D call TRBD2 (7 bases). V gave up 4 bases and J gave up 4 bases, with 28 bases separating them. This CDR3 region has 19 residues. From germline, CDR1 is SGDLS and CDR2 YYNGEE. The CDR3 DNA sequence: TGTGCCAGCAGCCCCGAAAGGTCCAGGGGCGGGAGTCCCCCAGATACGCAGTATTTT. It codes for CASSPERSRGGSPPDTQYF.

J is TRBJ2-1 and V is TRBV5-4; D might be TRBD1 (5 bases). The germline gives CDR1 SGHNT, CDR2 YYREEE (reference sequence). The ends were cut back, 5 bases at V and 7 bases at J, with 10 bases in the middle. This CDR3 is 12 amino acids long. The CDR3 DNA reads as TGTGCCAGCAGACTGTCAGGGAATGAGCAGTTCTTC. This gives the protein CASRLSGNEQFF.